A selection of T cell receptor beta chains follows, all from one sample in a study of blood T cell repertoires in COVID-19. TCRdb's copy holds only in-frame clones and misses some; the assay was immunoSEQ multiplex PCR. The table has more than 85,000 clones, about three quarters seen once; the top ten hold 16%. Sequences were obtained from peripheral blood. The receptors shown here come from a woman of 80 years or more with active or convalescent COVID-19. The CDR3 runs from the conserved cysteine through the conserved F or W. The order of the fields is CDR3 protein, V gene, J gene.

CASLGTANSPLHF	TRBV18	TRBJ1-6
CAISEPTSGPEQFF	TRBV10-3	TRBJ2-1
CASSPPDRGDEKLFF	TRBV18	TRBJ1-4
CASSWGRGNEQFF	TRBV6-5	TRBJ2-1
CASSISPYTDTQYF	TRBV19	TRBJ2-3
CASSFLAGNNYNEQFF	TRBV5-1	TRBJ2-1
CASSQTFRRENTGELFF	TRBV23-1	TRBJ2-2
CASSSSGRAGTGELFF	TRBV19	TRBJ2-2
CASSLGAENGYTF	TRBV5-8	TRBJ1-2
CASSGPSGRAYNEQFF	TRBV19	TRBJ2-1
CAWSPGWGLAVNEQFF	TRBV30	TRBJ2-1
CASSQDRFRDGYTF	TRBV4-1	TRBJ1-2
CASSYSPGWEQYF	TRBV6-6	TRBJ2-7
CASSLGLAGSGEQYF	TRBV3-1/TRBV3-2	TRBJ2-7
CASSQSGTDYNEQFF	TRBV6-5	TRBJ2-1
CASSPPGLASYEQYF	TRBV18	TRBJ2-7
CASRRNSGRISYEQYF	TRBV11-2	TRBJ2-7
CASRHRGESYEQYF	TRBV7-2	TRBJ2-7
CASTFGLAGGGDTQYF	TRBV2	TRBJ2-3
CASSQGTREPFREQFF	TRBV4-3	TRBJ2-1
CASSWAGQSYEQYF	TRBV5-1	TRBJ2-7
CASTRFGNTEAFF	TRBV28	TRBJ1-1
CASSSGTLAGEPQHF	TRBV5-1	TRBJ1-5
CASSFVGGSNTGELFF	TRBV7-8	TRBJ2-2
CASSVDRGSTDTQYF	TRBV9	TRBJ2-3
CASSQERLAGSYNEQFF	TRBV3-1/TRBV3-2	TRBJ2-1
CASSQDFGLAANEQFF	TRBV4-1	TRBJ2-1
CASSPGLDADTQYF	TRBV18	TRBJ2-3
CAWRHRDRALGYF	TRBV30	TRBJ2-7
CASSPLVSYNEQFF	TRBV19	TRBJ2-1
CASSRDRNQPQHF	TRBV5-8	TRBJ1-5
CASSLDPFYEQYF	TRBV5-1	TRBJ2-7
CASSPGRGGMASNQPQHF	TRBV7-8	TRBJ1-5
CASSLTSNQPQHF	TRBV28	TRBJ1-5
CAWETGGTYEQYF	TRBV30	TRBJ2-7
CASSVGLAGSNEQFF	TRBV9	TRBJ2-1
CASSEQYSNQPQHF	TRBV6-1	TRBJ1-5
CAISGPGLAASGANVLTF	TRBV10-3	TRBJ2-6
CASSEAGNYEQYF	TRBV6-1	TRBJ2-7
CASRERGQAGANVLTF	TRBV19	TRBJ2-6
CASSLLSSGIYEQYF	TRBV5-1	TRBJ2-7
CASSLDGSSGANVLTF	TRBV5-1	TRBJ2-6
CASSPMGRGSYEQYF	TRBV6-5	TRBJ2-7